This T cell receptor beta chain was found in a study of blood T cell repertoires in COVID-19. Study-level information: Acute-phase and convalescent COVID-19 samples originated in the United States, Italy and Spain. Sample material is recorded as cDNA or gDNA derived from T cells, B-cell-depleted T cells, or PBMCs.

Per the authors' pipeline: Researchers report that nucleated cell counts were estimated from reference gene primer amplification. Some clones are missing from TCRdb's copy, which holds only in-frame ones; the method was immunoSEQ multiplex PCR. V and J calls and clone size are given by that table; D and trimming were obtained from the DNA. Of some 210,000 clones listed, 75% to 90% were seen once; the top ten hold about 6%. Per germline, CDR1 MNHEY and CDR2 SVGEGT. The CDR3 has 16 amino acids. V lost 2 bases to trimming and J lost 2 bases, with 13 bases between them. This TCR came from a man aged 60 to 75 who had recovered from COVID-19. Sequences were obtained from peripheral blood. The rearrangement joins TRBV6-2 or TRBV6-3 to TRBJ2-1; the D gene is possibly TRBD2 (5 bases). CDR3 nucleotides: TGTGCCAGCAGTTACGAGAGGGTATCGACCTACAATGAGCAGTTCTTC. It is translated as CASSYERVSTYNEQFF.